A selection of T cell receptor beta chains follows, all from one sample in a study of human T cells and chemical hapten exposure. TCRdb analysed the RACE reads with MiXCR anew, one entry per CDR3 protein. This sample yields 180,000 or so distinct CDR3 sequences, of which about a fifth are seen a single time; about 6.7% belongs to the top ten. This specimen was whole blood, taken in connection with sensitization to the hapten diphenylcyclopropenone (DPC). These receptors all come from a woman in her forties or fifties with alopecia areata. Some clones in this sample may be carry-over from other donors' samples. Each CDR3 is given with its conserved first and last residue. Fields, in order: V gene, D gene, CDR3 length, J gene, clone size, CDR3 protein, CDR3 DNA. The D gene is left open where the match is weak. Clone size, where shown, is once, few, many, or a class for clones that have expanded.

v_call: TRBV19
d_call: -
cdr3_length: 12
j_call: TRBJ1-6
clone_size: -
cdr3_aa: CASTLERGPLHF
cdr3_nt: TGTGCCAGCACACTCGAAAGAGGTCCCCTCCACTTT

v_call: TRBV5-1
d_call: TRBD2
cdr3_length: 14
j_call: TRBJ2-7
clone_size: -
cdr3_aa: CASCAGGSLDEQYF
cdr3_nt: TGCGCCAGCTGCGCCGGCGGGAGTCTGGACGAGCAGTACTTC

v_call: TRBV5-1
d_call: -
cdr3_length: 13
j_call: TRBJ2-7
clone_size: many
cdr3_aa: CASSSPRDYEQYF
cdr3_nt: TGCGCCAGCAGCTCCCCACGGGACTACGAGCAGTACTTC

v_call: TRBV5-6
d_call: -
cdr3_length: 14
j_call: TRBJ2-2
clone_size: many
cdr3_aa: CASSLLQSSGELFF
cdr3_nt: TGTGCCAGCAGCCTACTACAGTCTTCCGGGGAGCTGTTTTTT

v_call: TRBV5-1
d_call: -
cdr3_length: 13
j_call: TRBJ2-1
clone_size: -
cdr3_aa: CASSWGAVKEQFF
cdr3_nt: TGCGCCAGCAGCTGGGGGGCGGTAAAGGAGCAGTTCTTC

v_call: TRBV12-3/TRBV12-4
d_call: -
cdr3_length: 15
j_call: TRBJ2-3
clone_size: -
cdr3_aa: CASSFRIPLTDTQYF
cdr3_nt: TGTGCCAGCAGTTTTAGAATTCCCCTTACAGATACGCAGTATTTT

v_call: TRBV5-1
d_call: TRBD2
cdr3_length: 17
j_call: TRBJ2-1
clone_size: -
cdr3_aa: CASSPGLAGGSRLEQFF
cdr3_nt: TGCGCCAGCAGCCCGGGACTAGCGGGAGGCTCCCGACTTGAGCAGTTCTTC

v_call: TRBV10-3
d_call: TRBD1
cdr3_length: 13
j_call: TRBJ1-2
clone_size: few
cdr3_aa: CAISPDRGNGYTF
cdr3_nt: TGTGCCATCAGTCCCGACAGGGGGAACGGCTACACCTTC

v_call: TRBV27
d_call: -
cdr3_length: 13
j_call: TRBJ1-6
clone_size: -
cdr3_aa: CASTFRGNSPLHF
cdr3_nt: TGTGCCAGCACGTTTCGCGGGAATTCACCCCTCCACTTT

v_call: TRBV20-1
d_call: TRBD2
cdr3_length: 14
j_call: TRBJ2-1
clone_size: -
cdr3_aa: CSAPGAAGDFSGFF
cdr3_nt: TGCAGTGCCCCGGGGGCAGCGGGGGATTTCTCCGGGTTCTTC

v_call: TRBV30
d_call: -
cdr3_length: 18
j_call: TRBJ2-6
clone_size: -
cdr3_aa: CAVRRGRISGSGANVLTF
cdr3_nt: TGTGCCGTCCGAAGAGGGCGGATCTCTGGCTCTGGGGCCAACGTCCTGACTTTC

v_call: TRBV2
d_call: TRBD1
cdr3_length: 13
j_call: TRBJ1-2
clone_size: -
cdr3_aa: CASFRQGDYGYTF
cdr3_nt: TGTGCCAGCTTTCGACAGGGGGACTATGGCTACACCTTC

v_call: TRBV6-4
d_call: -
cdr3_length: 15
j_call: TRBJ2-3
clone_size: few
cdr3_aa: CASSVTGSDPDTQYF
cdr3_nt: TGTGCCAGCAGTGTGACAGGCTCTGATCCAGATACGCAGTATTTT

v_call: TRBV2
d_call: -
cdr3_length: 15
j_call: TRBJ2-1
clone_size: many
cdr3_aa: CASSLTGSSYNEQFF
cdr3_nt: TGTGCCAGCAGTTTGACAGGTAGCTCCTACAATGAGCAGTTCTTC

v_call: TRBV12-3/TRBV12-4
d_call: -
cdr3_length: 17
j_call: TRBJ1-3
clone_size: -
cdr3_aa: CASSSTRGTHSGNTIYF
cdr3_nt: TGTGCCAGCAGTTCAACTCGGGGGACTCACTCTGGAAACACCATATATTTT

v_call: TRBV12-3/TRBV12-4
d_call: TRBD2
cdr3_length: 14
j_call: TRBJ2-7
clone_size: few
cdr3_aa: CASRYLAGGDEQYF
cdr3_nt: TGTGCCAGCAGATACCTAGCGGGAGGCGACGAGCAGTACTTC